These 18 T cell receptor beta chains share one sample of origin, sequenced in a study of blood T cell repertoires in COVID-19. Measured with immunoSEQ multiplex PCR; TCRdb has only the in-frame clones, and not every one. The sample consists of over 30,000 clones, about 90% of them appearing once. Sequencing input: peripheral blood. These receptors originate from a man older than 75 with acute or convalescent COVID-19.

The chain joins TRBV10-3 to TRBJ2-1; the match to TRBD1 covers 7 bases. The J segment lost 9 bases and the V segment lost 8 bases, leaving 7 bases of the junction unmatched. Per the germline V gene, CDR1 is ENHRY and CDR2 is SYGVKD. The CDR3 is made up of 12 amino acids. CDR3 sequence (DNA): TGTGCCATCGGACAGGATCCTCGTGAGCAGTTCTTC. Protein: CAIGQDPREQFF.

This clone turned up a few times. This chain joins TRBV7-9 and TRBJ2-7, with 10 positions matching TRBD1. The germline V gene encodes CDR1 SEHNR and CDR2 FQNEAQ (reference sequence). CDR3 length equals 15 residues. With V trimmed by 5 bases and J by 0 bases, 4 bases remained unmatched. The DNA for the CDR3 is TGTGCCAGCAGCAAGGGACAGGGGAGCTCCTACGAGCAGTACTTC. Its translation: CASSKGQGSSYEQYF.

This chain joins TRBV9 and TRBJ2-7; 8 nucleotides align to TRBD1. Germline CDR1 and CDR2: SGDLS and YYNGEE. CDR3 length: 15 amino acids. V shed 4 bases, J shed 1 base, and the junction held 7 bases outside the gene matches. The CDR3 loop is CASSPRTGLSYEQYF. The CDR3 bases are TGTGCCAGCAGCCCGAGGACAGGGCTTTCCTACGAGCAGTACTTC. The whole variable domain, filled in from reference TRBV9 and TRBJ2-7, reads DSGVTQTPKHLITATGQRVTLRCSPRSGDLSVYWYQQSLDQGLQFLIQYYNGEERAKGNILERFSAQQFPDLHSELNLSSLELGDSALYFCASSPRTGLSYEQYFGPGTRLTVT.

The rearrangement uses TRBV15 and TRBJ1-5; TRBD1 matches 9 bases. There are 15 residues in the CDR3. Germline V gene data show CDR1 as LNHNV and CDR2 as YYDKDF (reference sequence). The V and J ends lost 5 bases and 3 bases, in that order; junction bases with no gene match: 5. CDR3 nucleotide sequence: TGTGCCACCAGCCGGGACAGGGAGTACAATCAGCCCCAGCATTTT. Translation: CATSRDREYNQPQHF. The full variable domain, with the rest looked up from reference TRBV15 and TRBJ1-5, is DAMVIQNPRYQVTQFGKPVTLSCSQTLNHNVMYWYQQKSSQAPKLLFHYYDKDFNNEADTPDNFQSRRPNTSFCFLDIRSPGLGDTAMYLCATSRDREYNQPQHFGDGTRLSIL.

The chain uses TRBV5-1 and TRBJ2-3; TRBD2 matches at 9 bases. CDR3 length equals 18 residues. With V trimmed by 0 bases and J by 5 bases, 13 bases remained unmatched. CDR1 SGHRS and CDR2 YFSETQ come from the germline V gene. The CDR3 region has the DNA TGCGCCAGCAGCTTGGCGGGGAGCCTAGCGGGGTCGATAGATACGCAGTATTTT. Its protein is CASSLAGSLAGSIDTQYF.

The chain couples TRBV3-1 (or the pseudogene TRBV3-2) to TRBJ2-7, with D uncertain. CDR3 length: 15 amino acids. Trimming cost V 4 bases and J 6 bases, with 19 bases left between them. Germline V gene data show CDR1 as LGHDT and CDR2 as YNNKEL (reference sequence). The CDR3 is CASSRQAYQGGEQYF. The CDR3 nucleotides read TGTGCCAGCAGCCGTCAGGCATATCAAGGTGGCGAGCAGTACTTC.

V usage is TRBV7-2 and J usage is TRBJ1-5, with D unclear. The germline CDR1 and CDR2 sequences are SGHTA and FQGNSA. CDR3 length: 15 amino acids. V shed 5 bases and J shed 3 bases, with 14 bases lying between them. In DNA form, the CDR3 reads TGTGCCAGCAGCCCCCCCGGAGGGAACAATCAGCCCCAGCATTTT. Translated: CASSPPGGNNQPQHF.

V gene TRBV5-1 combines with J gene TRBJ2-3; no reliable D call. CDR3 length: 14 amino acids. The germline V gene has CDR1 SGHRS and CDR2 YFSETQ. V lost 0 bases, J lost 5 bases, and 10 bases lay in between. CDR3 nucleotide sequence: TGCGCCAGCAGCTTGGCCACGAACGGAGATACGCAGTATTTT. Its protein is CASSLATNGDTQYF.

The CDR3 DNA follows: TGTGCCAGCAGCTTACGGGGGGGGAACAATGAGCAGTTCTTC. This gives the protein CASSLRGGNNEQFF. V usage is TRBV7-6 and J usage is TRBJ2-1, with 8 bases identical to TRBD2. The V segment lost 2 bases and the J segment 5 bases; nucleotides outside the gene matches: 2. The CDR3 spans 14 residues. The germline V gene has CDR1 SGHVS and CDR2 FNYEAQ.

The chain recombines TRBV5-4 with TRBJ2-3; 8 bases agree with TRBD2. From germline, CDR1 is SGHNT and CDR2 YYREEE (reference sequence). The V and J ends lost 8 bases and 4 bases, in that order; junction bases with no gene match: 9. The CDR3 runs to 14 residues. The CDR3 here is CASGTGRGADTQYF. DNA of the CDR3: TGTGCCAGTGGGACTGGGCGGGGGGCAGATACGCAGTATTTT.

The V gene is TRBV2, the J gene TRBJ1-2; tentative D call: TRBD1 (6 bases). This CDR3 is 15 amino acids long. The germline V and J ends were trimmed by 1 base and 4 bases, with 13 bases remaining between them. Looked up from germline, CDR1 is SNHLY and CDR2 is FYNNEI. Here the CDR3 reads CASSEDQGQGYGYTF. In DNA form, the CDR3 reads TGTGCCAGCAGTGAAGACCAGGGGCAGGGCTATGGCTACACCTTC.

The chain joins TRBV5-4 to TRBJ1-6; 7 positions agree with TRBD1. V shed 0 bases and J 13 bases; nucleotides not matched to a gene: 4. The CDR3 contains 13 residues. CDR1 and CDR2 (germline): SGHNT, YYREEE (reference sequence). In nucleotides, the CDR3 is TGTGCCAGCAGCTTGGACAGGGGAGGTCCCCTCCACTTT. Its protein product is CASSLDRGGPLHF.

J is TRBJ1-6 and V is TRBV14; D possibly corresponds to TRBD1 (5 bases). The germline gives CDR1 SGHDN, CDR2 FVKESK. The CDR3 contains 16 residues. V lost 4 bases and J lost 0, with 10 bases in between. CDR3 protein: CASSLGGSSYNSPLHF. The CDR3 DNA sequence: TGTGCCAGCAGCCTTGGGGGGAGCTCCTATAATTCACCCCTCCACTTT.

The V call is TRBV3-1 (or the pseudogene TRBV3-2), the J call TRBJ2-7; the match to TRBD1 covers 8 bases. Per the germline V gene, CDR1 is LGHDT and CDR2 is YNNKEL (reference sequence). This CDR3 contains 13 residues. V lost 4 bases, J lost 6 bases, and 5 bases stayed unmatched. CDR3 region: CASSPTGGREQYF. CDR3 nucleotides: TGTGCCAGCAGCCCCACAGGGGGTCGCGAGCAGTACTTC.

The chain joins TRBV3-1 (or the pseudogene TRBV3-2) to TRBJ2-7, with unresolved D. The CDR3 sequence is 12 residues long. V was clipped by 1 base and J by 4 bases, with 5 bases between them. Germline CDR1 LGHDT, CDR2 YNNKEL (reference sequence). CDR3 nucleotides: TGTGCCAGCAGCCAAGCTACTTACGAGCAGTACTTC. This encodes CASSQATYEQYF.

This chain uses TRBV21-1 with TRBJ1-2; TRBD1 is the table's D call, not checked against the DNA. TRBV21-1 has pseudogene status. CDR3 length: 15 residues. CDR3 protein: CASSKEGRGEYGYTF. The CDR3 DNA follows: TGTGCCAGCAGCAAAGAGGGCAGGGGGGAATACGGCTACACCTTC.

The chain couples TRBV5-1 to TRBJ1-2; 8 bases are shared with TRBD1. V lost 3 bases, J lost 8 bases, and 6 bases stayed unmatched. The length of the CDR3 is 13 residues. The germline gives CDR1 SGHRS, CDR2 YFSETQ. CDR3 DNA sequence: TGCGCCAGCAGCTCCCAGGGGGCCTGGGGCTACACCTTC. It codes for CASSSQGAWGYTF.

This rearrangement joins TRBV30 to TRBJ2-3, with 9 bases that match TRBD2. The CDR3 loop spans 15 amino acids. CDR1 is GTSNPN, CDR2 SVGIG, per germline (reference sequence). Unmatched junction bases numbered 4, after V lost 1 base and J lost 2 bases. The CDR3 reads CAWSGASGVTDTQYF. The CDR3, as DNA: TGTGCCTGGAGTGGGGCTAGCGGGGTCACAGATACGCAGTATTTT.